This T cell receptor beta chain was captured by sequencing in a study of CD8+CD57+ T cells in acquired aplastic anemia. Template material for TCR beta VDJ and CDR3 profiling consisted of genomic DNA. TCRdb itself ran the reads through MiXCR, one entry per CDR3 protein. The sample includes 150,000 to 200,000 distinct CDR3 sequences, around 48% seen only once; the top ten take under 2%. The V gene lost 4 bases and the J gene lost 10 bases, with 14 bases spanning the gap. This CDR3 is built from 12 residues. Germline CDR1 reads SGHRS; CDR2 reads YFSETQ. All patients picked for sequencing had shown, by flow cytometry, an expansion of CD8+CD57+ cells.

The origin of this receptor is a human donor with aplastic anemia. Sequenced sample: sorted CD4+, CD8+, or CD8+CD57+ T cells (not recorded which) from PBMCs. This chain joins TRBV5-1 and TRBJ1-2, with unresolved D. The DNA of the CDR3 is TGCGCCAGCAGCCTGAGAGGCTCCCCCTACACCTTC. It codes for CASSLRGSPYTF.